This T cell receptor (beta chain) appears in the sequencing data of a study of blood T cell repertoires in COVID-19 (dated by TCRdb to the early 2020s). With respect to the entire study: Collaborator samples came from the United States, Italy and Spain and covered acute and convalescent phases of COVID-19. The repertoires were released in a freely available public database meant as a resource for research on the immune response to SARS-CoV-2. Subjects who had been exposed to COVID-19, were actively infected with it, or had recovered from it provided the deeply sampled blood TCRbeta repertoires that made up the dataset. Samples came from the ongoing ImmuneRACE study (first 160 participants) plus 1,254 subjects from 6 global collaborators. HLA class I and class II types, where available, came from metadata supplied by the sample provider rather than from assay-based typing. The material from the prospective study consisted of cDNA or gDNA derived from T cells, B-cell-depleted T cells, or PBMCs. A de-identified subject ID, COVID-19 status, age in years and sex were almost always included in the sample metadata. Summary of the overall study and its limitations: How much clinical and demographic metadata was included differed by source and by participant, and the metadata was provided uncurated.

TCRbeta CDR3 regions were amplified from genomic DNA using the immunoSEQ Assay, a bias-controlled multiplex PCR. The authors' pipeline ran thus. Nucleated cell counts per sample were estimated from amplification of reference gene primers within the assay. To quantify the absolute abundance of each unique TCRbeta CDR3 rearrangement, sequence reads were collapsed and filtered. For each sample, productive Simpson clonality was calculated by taking the square root of Simpson's diversity index across productive rearrangements. Here the immuneACCESS table is served through TCRdb, limited to in-frame sequences with V and J called. Missing clones are a known gap in these copies; in checked studies unresolved V genes cover under half, and the rest lacks a known reason. V and J calls plus clone size are reproduced from that table; the DNA served to infer D and trimming. This sample has around 200,000 clones in its table, and about 86% of those were observed once. 20% to 25% of the sample rests with the top ten.

This clone was seen once. The specificity of this receptor is unknown. Base qualities are missing; no much larger clone stands one base away. Collaborating institutions collected whole blood in K2EDTA tubes following their own protocols. Collaborator samples were shipped for TCRbeta analysis as frozen whole blood, isolated PBMCs, or DNA extracted from either sample type. The CDR3 holds 12 amino acids from the cysteine to the phenylalanine. Of the read, only the CDR3 DNA is kept; its 36 bases are in frame from base 1. According to the germline V gene, CDR1 reads ENHRY and CDR2 reads SYGVKD. Relative to germline, V is 6 bases shorter and J is 4 bases shorter, with 10 bases between their ends.

The sequencing input was peripheral blood. This TCR derives from a man between 65 and 80 years old with active or convalescent COVID-19. The chain is made from TRBV10-3 and TRBJ2-7; the D gene cannot be named for sure. This receptor has the CDR3 CAIREQQYEQYF. The DNA is TGTGCCATCAGAGAACAGCAATACGAGCAGTACTTC.